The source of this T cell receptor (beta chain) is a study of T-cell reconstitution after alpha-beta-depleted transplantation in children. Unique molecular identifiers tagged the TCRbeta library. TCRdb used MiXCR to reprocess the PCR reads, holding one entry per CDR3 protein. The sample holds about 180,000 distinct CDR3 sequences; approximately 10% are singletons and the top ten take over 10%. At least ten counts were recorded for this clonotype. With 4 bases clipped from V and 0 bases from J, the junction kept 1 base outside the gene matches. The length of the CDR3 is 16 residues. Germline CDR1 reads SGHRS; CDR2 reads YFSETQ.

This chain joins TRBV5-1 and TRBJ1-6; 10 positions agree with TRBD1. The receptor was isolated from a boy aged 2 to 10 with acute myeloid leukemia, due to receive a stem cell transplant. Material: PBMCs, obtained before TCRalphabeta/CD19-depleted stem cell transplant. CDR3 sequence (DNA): TGCGCCAGCAGCCGGACAGGGGGCTCCTATAATTCACCCCTCCACTTT. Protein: CASSRTGGSYNSPLHF.